This T cell receptor (beta chain) was captured by sequencing in a study of cytomegalovirus exposure and HLA in healthy donors. Study-level information: Per a later analysis, the 666 first-cohort and 100 to 150 validation repertoires shared one platform. Study results and caveats: Through in vitro validation, a few CMV-associated chains were shown to be specific for CMV antigens.

Method: immunoSEQ multiplex PCR; TCRdb's copy keeps in-frame clones and lacks some. Here the sample spans around 60,000 clones, approximately 95% being singletons. The CDR3 length is 16 residues. Per germline, CDR1 SEHNR and CDR2 FQNEAQ (reference sequence). Germline trimming cut 5 bases from V and 5 bases from J; bases unmatched to any gene: 9. As concerns this clone: Antigen specificity is unknown.

Separate from the approximately 670-subject first cohort, the roughly 110-subject validation cohort was the one that the donors belonged to. The sequence came from a woman between 18 and 29 years old in good health and CMV-seropositive. The sequencing sample was made of PBMCs. The chain employs TRBV7-9 and TRBJ2-5; 12 nucleotides align to TRBD2. CDR3 loop: CASSQSSGRGSETQYF. The CDR3 coding sequence is TGTGCCAGCAGCCAGTCTAGCGGGAGGGGGTCGGAGACCCAGTACTTC.